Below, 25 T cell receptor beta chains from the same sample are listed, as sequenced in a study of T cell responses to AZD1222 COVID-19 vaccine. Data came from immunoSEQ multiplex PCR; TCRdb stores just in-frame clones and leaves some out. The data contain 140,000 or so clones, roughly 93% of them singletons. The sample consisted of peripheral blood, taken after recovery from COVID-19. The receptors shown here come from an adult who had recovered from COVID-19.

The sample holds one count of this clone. CDR3 DNA: TGTGCCACCTGGACAGGGAGGCTCTTGAACACCGGGGAGCTGTTTTTT. Protein: CATWTGRLLNTGELFF. The chain joins TRBV19 to TRBJ2-2; 8 positions match TRBD1. The ends lost 10 bases at V and 1 base at J; junction bases unmatched: 11. The CDR3 totals 16 residues. Germline CDR1 reads LNHDA; CDR2 reads SQIVND (reference sequence).

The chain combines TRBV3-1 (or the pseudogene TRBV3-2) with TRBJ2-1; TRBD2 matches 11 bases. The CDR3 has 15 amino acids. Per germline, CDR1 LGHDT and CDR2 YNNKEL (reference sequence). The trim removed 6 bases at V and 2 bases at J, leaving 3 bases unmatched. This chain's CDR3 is CASSFSGRAYNEQFF. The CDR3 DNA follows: TGTGCCAGCAGTTTTAGCGGGAGGGCCTACAATGAGCAGTTCTTC.

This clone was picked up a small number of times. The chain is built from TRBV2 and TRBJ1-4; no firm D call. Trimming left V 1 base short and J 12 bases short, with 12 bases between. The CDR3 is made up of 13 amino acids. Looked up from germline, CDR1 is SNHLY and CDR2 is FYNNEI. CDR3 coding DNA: TGTGCCAGCAGTGAAGGGAGGGAGGGCGAACTGTTTTTT. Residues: CASSEGREGELFF.

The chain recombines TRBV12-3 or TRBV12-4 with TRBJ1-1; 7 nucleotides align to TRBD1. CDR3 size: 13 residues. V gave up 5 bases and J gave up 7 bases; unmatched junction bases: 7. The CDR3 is CASSLTGDGEAFF. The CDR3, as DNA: TGTGCCAGCAGTCTCACAGGGGACGGTGAAGCTTTCTTT.

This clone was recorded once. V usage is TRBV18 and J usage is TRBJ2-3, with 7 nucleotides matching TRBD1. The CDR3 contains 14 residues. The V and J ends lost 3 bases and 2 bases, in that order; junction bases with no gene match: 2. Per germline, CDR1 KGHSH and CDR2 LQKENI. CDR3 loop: CASSPGQVTDTQYF. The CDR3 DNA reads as TGTGCCAGCTCACCCGGACAGGTCACAGATACGCAGTATTTT.

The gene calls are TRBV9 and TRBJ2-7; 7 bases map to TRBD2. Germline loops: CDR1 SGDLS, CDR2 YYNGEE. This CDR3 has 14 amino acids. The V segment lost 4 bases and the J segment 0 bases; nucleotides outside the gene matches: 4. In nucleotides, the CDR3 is TGTGCCAGCAGCTCTAGCGGTTCCTCCTACGAGCAGTACTTC. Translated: CASSSSGSSYEQYF.

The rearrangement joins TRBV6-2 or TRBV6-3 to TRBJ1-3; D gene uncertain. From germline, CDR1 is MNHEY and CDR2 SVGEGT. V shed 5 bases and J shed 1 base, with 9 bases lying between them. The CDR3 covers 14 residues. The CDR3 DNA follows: TGTGCCAGCAGTGTGCCGGGTTCTGGAAACACCATATATTTT. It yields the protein CASSVPGSGNTIYF.

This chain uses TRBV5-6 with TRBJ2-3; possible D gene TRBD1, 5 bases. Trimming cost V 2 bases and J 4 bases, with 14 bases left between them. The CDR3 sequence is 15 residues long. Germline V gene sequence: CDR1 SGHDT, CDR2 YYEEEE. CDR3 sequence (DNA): TGTGCCAGCAGCTTTGACAGAAAATCGTCAGATACGCAGTATTTT. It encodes CASSFDRKSSDTQYF.

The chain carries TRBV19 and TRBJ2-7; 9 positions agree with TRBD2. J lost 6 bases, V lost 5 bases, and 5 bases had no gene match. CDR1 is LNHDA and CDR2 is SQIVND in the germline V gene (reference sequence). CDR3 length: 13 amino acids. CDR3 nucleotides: TGTGCCAGTAGTGGAGTAGCGGGAGTCGAGCAGTACTTC. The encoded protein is CASSGVAGVEQYF.

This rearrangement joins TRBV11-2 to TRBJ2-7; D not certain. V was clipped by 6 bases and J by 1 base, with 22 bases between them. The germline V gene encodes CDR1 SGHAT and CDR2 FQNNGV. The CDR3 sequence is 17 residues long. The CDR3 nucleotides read TGTGCCAGCAGTTTCGCCGGGCCTGGCACTGCGTCCTACGAGCAGTACTTC. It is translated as CASSFAGPGTASYEQYF.

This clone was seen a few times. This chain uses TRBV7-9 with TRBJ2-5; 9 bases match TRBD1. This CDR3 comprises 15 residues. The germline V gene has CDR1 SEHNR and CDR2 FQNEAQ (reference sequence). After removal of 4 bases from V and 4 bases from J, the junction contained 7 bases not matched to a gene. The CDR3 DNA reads TGTGCCAGCAGCTCAACAGGGGGCTTTGGAGAGACCCAGTACTTC. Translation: CASSSTGGFGETQYF.

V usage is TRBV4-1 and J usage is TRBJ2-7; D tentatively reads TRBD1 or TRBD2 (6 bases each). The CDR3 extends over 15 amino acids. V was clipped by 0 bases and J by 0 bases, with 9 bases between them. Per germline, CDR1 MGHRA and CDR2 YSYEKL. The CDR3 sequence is CASSQERGVSYEQYF. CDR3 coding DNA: TGCGCCAGCAGCCAAGAGAGGGGGGTCTCCTACGAGCAGTACTTC.

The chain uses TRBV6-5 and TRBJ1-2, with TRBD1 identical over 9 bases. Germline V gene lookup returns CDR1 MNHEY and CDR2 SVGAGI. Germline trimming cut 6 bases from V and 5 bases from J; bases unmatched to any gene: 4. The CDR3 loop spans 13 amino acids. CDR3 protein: CASRPGTGYGYTF. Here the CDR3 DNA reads TGTGCCAGCAGACCCGGGACAGGGTATGGCTACACCTTC.

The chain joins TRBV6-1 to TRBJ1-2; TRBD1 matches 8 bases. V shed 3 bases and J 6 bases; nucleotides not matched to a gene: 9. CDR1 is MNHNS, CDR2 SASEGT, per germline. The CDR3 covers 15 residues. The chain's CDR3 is CASSDPGQGKNGYTF. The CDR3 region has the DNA TGTGCCAGCAGTGACCCCGGACAGGGAAAAAATGGCTACACCTTC.

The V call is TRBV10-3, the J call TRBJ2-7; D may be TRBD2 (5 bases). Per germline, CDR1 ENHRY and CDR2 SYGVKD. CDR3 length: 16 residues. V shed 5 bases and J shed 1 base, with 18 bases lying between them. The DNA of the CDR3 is TGTGCCATCAGTAACAGTCGAGCGGAATTTTCCTACGAGCAGTACTTC. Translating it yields CAISNSRAEFSYEQYF.

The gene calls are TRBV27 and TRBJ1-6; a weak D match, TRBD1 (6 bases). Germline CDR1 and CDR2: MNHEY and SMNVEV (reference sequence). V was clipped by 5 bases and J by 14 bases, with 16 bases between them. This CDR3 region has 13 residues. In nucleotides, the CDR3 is TGTGCCAGCAGTCACCCCGGACAGAAAGCCCTCCACTTT. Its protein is CASSHPGQKALHF.

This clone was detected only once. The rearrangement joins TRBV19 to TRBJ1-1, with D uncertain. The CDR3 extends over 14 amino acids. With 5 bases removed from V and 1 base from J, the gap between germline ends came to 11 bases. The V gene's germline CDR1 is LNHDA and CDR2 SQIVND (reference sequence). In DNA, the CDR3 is TGTGCCAGTAGTCCCCTCCAAAAGAACACTGAAGCTTTCTTT. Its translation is CASSPLQKNTEAFF.

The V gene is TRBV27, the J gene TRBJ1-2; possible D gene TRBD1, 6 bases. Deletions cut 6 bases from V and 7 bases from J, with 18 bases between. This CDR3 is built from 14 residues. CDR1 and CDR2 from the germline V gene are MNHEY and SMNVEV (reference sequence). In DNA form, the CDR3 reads TGTGCCAGCAGCCCCCTGGAGGGGGGAAGTGGCTACACCTTC. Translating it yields CASSPLEGGSGYTF.

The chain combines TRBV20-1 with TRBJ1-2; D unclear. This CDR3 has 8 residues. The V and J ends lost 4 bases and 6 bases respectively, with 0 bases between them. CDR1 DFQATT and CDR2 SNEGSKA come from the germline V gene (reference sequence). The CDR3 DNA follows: TGCAGTGCTAATGGCTACACCTTC. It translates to CSANGYTF.

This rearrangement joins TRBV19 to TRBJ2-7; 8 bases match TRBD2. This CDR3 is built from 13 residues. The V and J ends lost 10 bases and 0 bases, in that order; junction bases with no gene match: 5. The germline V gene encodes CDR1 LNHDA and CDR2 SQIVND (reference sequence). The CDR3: CATAGGRSYEQYF. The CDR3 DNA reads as TGTGCCACCGCGGGGGGACGCTCCTACGAGCAGTACTTC.

In DNA, the CDR3 is TGTGCCAGCAGTCCGGGACAGAGGGGCTATAGCAATCAGCCCCAGCATTTT. Encoded protein: CASSPGQRGYSNQPQHF. The chain couples TRBV27 to TRBJ1-5; 7 nucleotides match TRBD1. CDR1 is MNHEY and CDR2 is SMNVEV in the germline V gene (reference sequence). Trimming at V came to 5 bases and at J to 0 bases, leaving 10 bases not matched to a gene. This CDR3 has 17 amino acids.

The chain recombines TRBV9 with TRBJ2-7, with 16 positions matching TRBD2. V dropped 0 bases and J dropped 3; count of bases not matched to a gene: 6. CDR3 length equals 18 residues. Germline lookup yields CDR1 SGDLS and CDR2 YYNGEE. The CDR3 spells CASSVGGLAGGNSYEQYF. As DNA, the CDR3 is TGTGCCAGCAGCGTAGGGGGACTAGCGGGAGGGAACAGCTACGAGCAGTACTTC.

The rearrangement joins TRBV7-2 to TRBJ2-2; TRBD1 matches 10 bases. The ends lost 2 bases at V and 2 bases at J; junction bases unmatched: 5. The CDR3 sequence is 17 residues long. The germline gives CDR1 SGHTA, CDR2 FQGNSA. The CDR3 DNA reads TGTGCCAGCAGCTTAAGGGACAGGGGTATTAACACCGGGGAGCTGTTTTTT. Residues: CASSLRDRGINTGELFF.

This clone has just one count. The CDR3 DNA is TGCGCCAGCGGTATCCAACCGGGGCCTCGGGGGTACAATGAGCAGTTCTTC. Its translation: CASGIQPGPRGYNEQFF. The rearrangement joins TRBV5-1 to TRBJ2-1, with D possibly matching TRBD2 (6 bases). V was shortened by 7 bases and J by 4 bases, with 24 bases between the two germline ends. This CDR3 comprises 17 residues. Germline-derived CDR1 and CDR2 are SGHRS and YFSETQ. The full variable domain, in which reference TRBV5-1 and TRBJ2-1 provide the parts outside the CDR3, is KAGVTQTPRYLIKTRGQQVTLSCSPISGHRSVSWYQQTPGQGLQFLFEYFSETQRNKGNFPGRFSGRQFSNSRSEMNVSTLELGDSALYLCASGIQPGPRGYNEQFFGPGTRLTVL.

The CDR3 sequence is CASSLHRLNQETQYF. The CDR3 DNA follows: TGTGCCAGCAGCCTCCATCGACTGAACCAAGAGACCCAGTACTTC. The chain recombines TRBV27 with TRBJ2-5, with unresolved D. The V end was cut by 6 bases, the J end by 0 bases, with 14 bases between. The CDR3 totals 15 residues. The germline V gene has CDR1 MNHEY and CDR2 SMNVEV (reference sequence).